A selection of T cell receptor beta chains follows, all from one sample in a study of early T cells in non-severe SARS-CoV-2 infection. TCRdb ran MiXCR on the 5' RACE reads and lists one entry per CDR3 protein. The sample carries some 96,000 distinct CDR3 sequences, under 15% recorded once. The specimen was whole blood. Receptor source: an adult who was a healthcare worker with PCR-confirmed SARS-CoV-2 infection or an uninfected control (not recorded which). Each CDR3 is given with its conserved first and last residue. Fields, in order: clone size, V gene, J gene, D gene, CDR3 DNA, CDR3 protein. A D gene is named only where the DNA matches it firmly. Clone size is not always given. Where it is, it says once, few, many or a class for expanded clones.

>.|TRBV4-2|TRBJ1-1|.
TGTGCCAGCAGCCTTGGACCGGGGAGCACTGAAGCTTTCTTT
CASSLGPGSTEAFF
>many|TRBV10-2|TRBJ1-1|TRBD1
TGCGCCAGCAGTGGGGGGACAGGGGGGAACACTGAAGCTTTCTTT
CASSGGTGGNTEAFF
>few|TRBV27|TRBJ1-2|TRBD1
TGTGCCAGTGGACAGGGACCTTCGTGCACCTTC
CASGQGPSCTF
>many|TRBV11-3|TRBJ2-1|TRBD2
TGTGCCAGCAGCTTAGTCGGTAATAGCGGGGGGGCTGAGCAGTTCTTC
CASSLVGNSGGAEQFF
>few|TRBV13|TRBJ1-6|.
TGTGCCAGCAGCTTCATGGGATCAGGCTGGGATTCACCCCTCCACTTT
CASSFMGSGWDSPLHF
>.|TRBV5-6|TRBJ2-2|TRBD2
TGTGCCAGCAGCCCCCTGACTAGCGGGGGCCTCAACACCGGGGAGCTGTTTTTT
CASSPLTSGGLNTGELFF
>many|TRBV7-8|TRBJ2-7|TRBD1
TGTGCCAGCAGCTCACAAGTGCAGGGGGTGGGCGAGCAGTACTTC
CASSSQVQGVGEQYF
>many|TRBV27|TRBJ2-5|.
TGTGCCAGCAGTTTTTCTTGGGGGAGAGAGACCCAGTACTTC
CASSFSWGRETQYF
>.|TRBV5-5|TRBJ2-1|TRBD1
TGTGCCAGCAGCTTGGGCCAGGGGGTTGACAATGAGCAGTTCTTC
CASSLGQGVDNEQFF
>few|TRBV29-1|TRBJ2-2|.
TGCAGCGGGGCTGGCCCCGGGGAGCTGTTTTTT
CSGAGPGELFF
>few|TRBV5-1|TRBJ1-4|.
TGCGCCAGCAGCTTGGCCGGGGAGACAACCGAAAAACTGTTTTTT
CASSLAGETTEKLFF
>many|TRBV7-9|TRBJ1-6|TRBD1
TGTGCCAGCAGCCCCGGACAGGGGCCGGGCTATAATTCACCCCTCCACTTT
CASSPGQGPGYNSPLHF
>.|TRBV3-1|TRBJ2-7|.
TGTGCCAGCAGCCAAGAAGGCAGGGCGTCCTACGAGCAGTACTTC
CASSQEGRASYEQYF